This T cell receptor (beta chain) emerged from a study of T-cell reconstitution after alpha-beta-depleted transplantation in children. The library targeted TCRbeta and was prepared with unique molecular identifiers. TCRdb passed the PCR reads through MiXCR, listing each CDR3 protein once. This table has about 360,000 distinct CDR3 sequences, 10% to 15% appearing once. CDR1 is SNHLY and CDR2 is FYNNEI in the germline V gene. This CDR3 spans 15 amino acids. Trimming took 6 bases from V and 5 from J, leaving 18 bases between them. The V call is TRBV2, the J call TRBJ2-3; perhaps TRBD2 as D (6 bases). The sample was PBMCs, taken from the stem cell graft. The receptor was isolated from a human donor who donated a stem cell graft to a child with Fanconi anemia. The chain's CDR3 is CASSRDPLGGDTQYF. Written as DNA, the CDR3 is TGTGCCAGCAGCCGAGACCCTCTGGGGGGAGATACGCAGTATTTT.